What follows describes a single TCR beta chain. Its matching antigen is unknown. Assay used: immunoSEQ multiplex PCR; TCRdb lists only in-frame clones, some missing. The sample holds 70,000 or so clones, over 90% seen once. The data belong to a study of cytomegalovirus exposure and HLA in healthy donors. Study-wide results and limits: The classifier, whose performance was assessed in both the original and validation cohorts, reportedly diagnosed cytomegalovirus status with high specificity and sensitivity.

This TCR was sampled from a woman under 30 in good health and CMV-seronegative. The source material was PBMCs.

CDR3 bases: TGTGCCAGCAGCCCCACCCGGACTAGCAACGAGCAGTACTTC. Amino acid sequence: CASSPTRTSNEQYF. The chain couples TRBV16 to TRBJ2-7, with 8 bases lining up with TRBD2. The CDR3 extends over 14 amino acids. The germline CDR1 and CDR2 sequences are KGHSY and FQNENV. Trimming took 4 bases from V and 5 from J; bases not matched to a gene: 7.